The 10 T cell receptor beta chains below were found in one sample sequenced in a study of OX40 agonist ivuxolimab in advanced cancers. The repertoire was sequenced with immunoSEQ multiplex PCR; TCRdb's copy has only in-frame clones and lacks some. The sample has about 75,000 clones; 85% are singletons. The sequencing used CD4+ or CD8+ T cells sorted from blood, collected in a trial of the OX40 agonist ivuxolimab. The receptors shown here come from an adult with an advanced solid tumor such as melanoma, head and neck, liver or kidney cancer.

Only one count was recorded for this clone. This CDR3 is CASSSKAQEWYGYTF. The CDR3 DNA sequence: TGTGCCAGCAGTTCCAAAGCACAGGAATGGTATGGCTACACCTTC. The chain uses TRBV28 and TRBJ1-2, with D perhaps matching TRBD1 (5 bases). Trimming took off 4 bases at V and 5 bases at J, with 17 bases between the two ends. Germline CDR1 is MDHEN and CDR2 is SYDVKM. The CDR3 totals 15 residues.

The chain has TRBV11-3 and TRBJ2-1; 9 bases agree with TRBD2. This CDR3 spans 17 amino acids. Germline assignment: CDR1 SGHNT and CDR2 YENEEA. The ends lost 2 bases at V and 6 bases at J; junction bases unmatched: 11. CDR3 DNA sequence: TGTGCCAGCAGCTTAAGGCCTAGCGGGGTGGGGAGCAATGAGCAGTTCTTC. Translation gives CASSLRPSGVGSNEQFF. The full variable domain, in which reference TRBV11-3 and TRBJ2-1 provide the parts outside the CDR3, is EAGVVQSPRYKIIEKKQPVAFWCNPISGHNTLYWYLQNLGQGPELLIRYENEEAVDDSQLPKDRFSAERLKGVDSTLKIQPAELGDSAVYLCASSLRPSGVGSNEQFFGPGTRLTVL.

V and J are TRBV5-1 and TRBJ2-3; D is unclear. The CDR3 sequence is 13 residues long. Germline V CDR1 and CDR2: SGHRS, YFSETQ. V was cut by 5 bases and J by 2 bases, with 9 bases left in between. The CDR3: CASSSGFTDTQYF. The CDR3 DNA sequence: TGCGCCAGCAGTTCAGGCTTCACAGATACGCAGTATTTT.

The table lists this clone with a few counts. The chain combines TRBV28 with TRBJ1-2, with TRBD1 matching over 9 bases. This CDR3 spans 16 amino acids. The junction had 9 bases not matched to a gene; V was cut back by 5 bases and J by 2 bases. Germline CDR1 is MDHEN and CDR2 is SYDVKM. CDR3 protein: CASSPPRGTGNYGYTF. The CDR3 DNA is TGTGCCAGCAGTCCCCCTCGAGGGACAGGGAACTATGGCTACACCTTC.

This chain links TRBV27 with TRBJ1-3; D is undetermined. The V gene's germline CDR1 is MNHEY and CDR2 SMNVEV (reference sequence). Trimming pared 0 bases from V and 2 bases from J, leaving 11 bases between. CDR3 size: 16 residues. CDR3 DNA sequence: TGTGCCAGCAGTTTATCCAAGGCGGTCGCTGGAAACACCATATATTTT. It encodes CASSLSKAVAGNTIYF.

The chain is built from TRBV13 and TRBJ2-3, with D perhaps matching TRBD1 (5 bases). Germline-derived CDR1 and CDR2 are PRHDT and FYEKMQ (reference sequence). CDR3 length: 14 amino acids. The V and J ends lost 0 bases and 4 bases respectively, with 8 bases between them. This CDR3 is CASSLGVGADTQYF. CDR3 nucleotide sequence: TGTGCCAGCAGCTTAGGCGTAGGGGCAGATACGCAGTATTTT.

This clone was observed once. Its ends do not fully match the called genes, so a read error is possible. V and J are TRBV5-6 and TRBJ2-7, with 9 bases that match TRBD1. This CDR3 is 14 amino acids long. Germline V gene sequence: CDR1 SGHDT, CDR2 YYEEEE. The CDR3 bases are TGTGCCAGCAGTTTGGACAGGGGAGAGTACGAGCAGTACTTC. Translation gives CASSLDRGEYEQYF.

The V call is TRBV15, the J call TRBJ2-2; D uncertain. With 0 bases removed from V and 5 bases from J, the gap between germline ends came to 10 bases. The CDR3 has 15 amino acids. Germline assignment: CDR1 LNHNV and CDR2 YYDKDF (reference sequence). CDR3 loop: CATSREVVGTGELFF. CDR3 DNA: TGTGCCACCAGCAGAGAGGTTGTTGGAACCGGGGAGCTGTTTTTT.

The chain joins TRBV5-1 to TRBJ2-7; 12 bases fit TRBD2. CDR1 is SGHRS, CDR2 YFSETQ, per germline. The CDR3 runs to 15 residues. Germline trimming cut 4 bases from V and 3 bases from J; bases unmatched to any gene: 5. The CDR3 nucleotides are TGCGCCAGCAGCATAGGACTAGCGGGATACTACGAGCAGTACTTC. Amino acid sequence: CASSIGLAGYYEQYF. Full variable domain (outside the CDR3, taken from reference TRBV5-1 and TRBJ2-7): KAGVTQTPRYLIKTRGQQVTLSCSPISGHRSVSWYQQTPGQGLQFLFEYFSETQRNKGNFPGRFSGRQFSNSRSEMNVSTLELGDSALYLCASSIGLAGYYEQYFGPGTRLTVT.

The CDR3 region is CASSHLGQNTGELFF. In DNA form, the CDR3 reads TGTGCCAGCAGCCACCTCGGACAAAACACCGGGGAGCTGTTTTTT. V and J are TRBV11-3 and TRBJ2-2, with D tentatively TRBD1 (5 bases). The CDR3 length is 15 residues. Germline V gene lookup returns CDR1 SGHNT and CDR2 YENEEA. Trimming removed 5 bases at V and 2 bases at J, with 12 bases between.